Below are 6 T cell receptor beta chains sequenced from a single sample in a study of Graves' ophthalmopathy and Graves' hyperthyroidism. For repertoire sequencing, the TCR beta CDR3 regions were amplified from RNA transcripts. Amplification began with first-round RT-PCR using HTBI primers, then second-round multiplex PCR was performed. Each CDR3 protein gets one entry after TCRdb re-called the multiplex PCR reads with MiXCR. The sample consists of 20,000 to 25,000 distinct CDR3 sequences, less than 50% of them appearing once. Sequenced material: peripheral blood. The origin of the receptors is an adult woman with stable Graves' hyperthyroidism.

A note on this clonotype: The DNA is omitted, as the CDR3 cannot be located on it reliably, and the CDR3 follows TCRdb's listing. The chain recombines TRBV11-1 with TRBJ2-3. From its first to its last residue, the CDR3 has 22 amino acids. Germline CDR1 and CDR2: SGHAT and FQDESV (reference sequence). CDR3: CASSFYICSAYSEQPLADTQYF.

The chain couples TRBV7-8 to TRBJ1-5, with TRBD1 matching 8 bases. The V and J ends lost 1 base and 2 bases, in that order; junction bases with no gene match: 7. Germline V CDR1 and CDR2: SGHVS, FQNEAQ. This CDR3 region has 17 residues. The CDR3 sequence is CASSLVTGGQGNQPQHF. The CDR3 DNA reads TGTGCCAGCAGCTTAGTAACAGGGGGACAGGGCAATCAGCCCCAGCATTTT. Full variable domain (outside the CDR3, taken from reference TRBV7-8 and TRBJ1-5): GAGVSQSPRYKVAKRGQDVALRCDPISGHVSLFWYQQALGQGPEFLTYFQNEAQLDKSGLPSDRFFAERPEGSVSTLKIQRTQQEDSAVYLCASSLVTGGQGNQPQHFGDGTRLSIL.

This clonotype was picked up many times. The chain combines TRBV28 with TRBJ2-5, with D possibly TRBD1 on 6 matching bases. Trimming cost V 6 bases and J 2 bases, with 10 bases left between them. Per the germline V gene, CDR1 is MDHEN and CDR2 is SYDVKM. The CDR3 runs 13 residues. This CDR3 is CASRMDSQETQYF. For the CDR3, the DNA is TGTGCCAGCAGAATGGACAGTCAAGAGACCCAGTACTTC.

This chain connects TRBV20-1 to TRBJ2-1; TRBD1 matches 9 bases. This CDR3 region has 14 residues. V gave up 6 bases and J gave up 10 bases; unmatched junction bases: 13. Germline V gives CDR1 DFQATT, CDR2 SNEGSKA (reference sequence). CDR3: CSAEAGQGVREQFF. The CDR3 DNA follows: TGCAGTGCCGAGGCGGGACAGGGAGTTAGGGAGCAGTTCTTC.

Relative to its sample, this clonotype is medium-sized. The chain carries TRBV20-1 and TRBJ2-7; 8 bases map to TRBD1. The CDR3 has 16 residues. CDR1 is DFQATT, CDR2 SNEGSKA, per germline (reference sequence). V trimming: 3 bases; J trimming: 6 bases; junction bases outside the gene matches: 16. CDR3 sequence: CSARSGTGGLFGEQYF. The CDR3 DNA reads TGCAGTGCTAGGTCCGGGACAGGAGGACTCTTTGGCGAGCAGTACTTC.

The chain recombines TRBV11-2 with TRBJ2-7, with D hard to call. The germline CDR1 and CDR2 sequences are SGHAT and FQNNGV. V was pared by 4 bases and J by 12 bases, with 19 bases between. The CDR3 length is 13 residues. CDR3 residues: CASSSSPGLYLYF. The CDR3 region has the DNA TGTGCCAGCAGCTCCTCTCCCGGCCTTTATCTGTACTTC.